This T cell receptor beta chain was documented in a study of T-cell memory formation after mild COVID-19. MiXCR, run by TCRdb on the 5' RACE reads, gives a single entry per CDR3 protein. This table holds 150,000 or so distinct CDR3 sequences, 20% to 25% found once. CDR1 SGHTA and CDR2 FQGNSA come from the germline V gene. The CDR3 covers 14 residues. V shed 3 bases and J 4 bases; nucleotides not matched to a gene: 3. The sequence came from an adult woman who had mild COVID-19 (a few samples of this study predate the infection). Cell type and time point are not known. The V and J genes are TRBV7-2 and TRBJ2-3; 8 nucleotides agree with TRBD2. The sample comprised PBMCs or a T cell subset sorted from them (not recorded which). CDR3 in amino acids: CASSFGGAPDTQYF. In nucleotides, the CDR3 is TGTGCCAGCAGCTTCGGGGGGGCCCCAGATACGCAGTATTTT.